A single T cell receptor beta chain is shown here with its context. This entry is derived from a study of T-cell memory formation after mild COVID-19. The CDR3 is 15 residues long. Germline V gene data show CDR1 as LGHNA and CDR2 as YNFKEQ. V was clipped by 0 bases and J by 3 bases, with 8 bases between them. TCRdb re-called the 5' RACE reads with MiXCR, one entry per CDR3 protein. Of 470,000 or so distinct CDR3 sequences in the sample, 15% to 20% were seen once. The sample consisted of PBMCs or a T cell subset sorted from them (not recorded which). The receptor was isolated from an adult woman who had mild COVID-19 (a few samples of this study predate the infection). Cell type and time point are not known. The V gene is TRBV4-2, the J gene TRBJ1-4; D is ambiguous. The CDR3 loop is CASSQDRGANEKLFF. The CDR3 DNA sequence: TGTGCCAGCAGCCAAGACCGGGGAGCTAATGAAAAACTGTTTTTT.